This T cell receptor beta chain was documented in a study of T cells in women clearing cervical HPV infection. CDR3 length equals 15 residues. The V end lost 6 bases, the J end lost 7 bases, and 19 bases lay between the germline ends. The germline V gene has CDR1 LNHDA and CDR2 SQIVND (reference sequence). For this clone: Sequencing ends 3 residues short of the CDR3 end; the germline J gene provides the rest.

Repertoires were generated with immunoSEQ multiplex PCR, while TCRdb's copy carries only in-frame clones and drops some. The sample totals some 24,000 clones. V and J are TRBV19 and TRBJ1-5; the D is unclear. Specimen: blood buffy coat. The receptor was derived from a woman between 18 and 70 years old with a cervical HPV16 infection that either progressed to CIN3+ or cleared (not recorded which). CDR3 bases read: TGTGCCAGTAGACCCAATCGGAGAGCGGGGCAGCCC. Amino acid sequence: CASRPNRRAGQP. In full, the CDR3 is CASRPNRRAGQPQHF.